A selection of T cell receptor beta chains follows, all from one sample in a study of blood T cell repertoires in COVID-19. Clones were sequenced by immunoSEQ multiplex PCR, and TCRdb holds only the in-frame ones, with some missing. This table holds some 140,000 clones, around four fifths found once. Input material: peripheral blood. These receptors were obtained from a man aged 55-75 years who had recovered from COVID-19. CDR3s include the opening cysteine and the closing phenylalanine or tryptophan. The order of the fields is CDR3 protein, CDR3 DNA, D gene, clone size, V gene, CDR3 length, J gene. D genes are given only for firm matches. Some rows mark clone size as missing; the rest say once, few, many or name a class of expanded clone.

cdr3_aa: CASSPLAGAGDTQYF
cdr3_nt: TGTGCCAGCAGCCCACTAGCGGGAGCCGGAGATACGCAGTATTTT
d_call: TRBD2
clone_size: NA
v_call: TRBV5-5
cdr3_length: 15
j_call: TRBJ2-3

cdr3_aa: CASRYRDRADETQYF
cdr3_nt: TGTGCCAGCAGATACCGGGACAGGGCGGACGAGACCCAGTACTTC
d_call: TRBD1
clone_size: NA
v_call: TRBV6-2/TRBV6-3
cdr3_length: 15
j_call: TRBJ2-5

cdr3_aa: CASSPQVTDTQYF
cdr3_nt: TGTGCCAGCAGCCCCCAGGTTACAGATACGCAGTATTTT
d_call: NA
clone_size: NA
v_call: TRBV9
cdr3_length: 13
j_call: TRBJ2-3

cdr3_aa: CASSLFRGGYNEQFF
cdr3_nt: TGCGCCAGCAGCTTGTTCCGGGGGGGCTACAATGAGCAGTTCTTC
d_call: TRBD2
clone_size: NA
v_call: TRBV5-1
cdr3_length: 15
j_call: TRBJ2-1

cdr3_aa: CASSPLGERVQYF
cdr3_nt: TGTGCCAGTAGTCCCCTCGGGGAGCGAGTGCAGTATTTT
d_call: NA
clone_size: few
v_call: TRBV19
cdr3_length: 13
j_call: TRBJ2-3

cdr3_aa: CSLGQGANEQFF
cdr3_nt: TGCAGCCTGGGACAGGGGGCTAATGAGCAGTTCTTC
d_call: TRBD1
clone_size: NA
v_call: TRBV29-1
cdr3_length: 12
j_call: TRBJ2-1

cdr3_aa: CASGRDMNTEAFF
cdr3_nt: TGTGCCAGCGGCAGGGATATGAACACTGAAGCTTTCTTT
d_call: NA
clone_size: NA
v_call: TRBV12-3/TRBV12-4
cdr3_length: 13
j_call: TRBJ1-1

cdr3_aa: CASSPTGTGYSPLHF
cdr3_nt: TGTGCCAGCAGCCCAACAGGGACAGGTTATTCACCCCTCCACTTT
d_call: TRBD1
clone_size: NA
v_call: TRBV27
cdr3_length: 15
j_call: TRBJ1-6

cdr3_aa: CASSPSVAGQGPGELFF
cdr3_nt: TGTGCTAGCAGCCCATCAGTCGCGGGACAGGGCCCCGGGGAGCTGTTTTTT
d_call: TRBD1
clone_size: NA
v_call: TRBV7-7
cdr3_length: 17
j_call: TRBJ2-2

cdr3_aa: CASRTGPYGYTF
cdr3_nt: TGTGCCAGCAGGACAGGGCCCTATGGCTACACCTTC
d_call: TRBD1
clone_size: NA
v_call: TRBV6-6
cdr3_length: 12
j_call: TRBJ1-2

cdr3_aa: CASSLLAGGVGELFF
cdr3_nt: TGTGCCAGCAGCTTACTAGCGGGAGGTGTCGGGGAGCTGTTTTTT
d_call: TRBD2
clone_size: once
v_call: TRBV5-5
cdr3_length: 15
j_call: TRBJ2-2

cdr3_aa: CASTGWRGNTEAFF
cdr3_nt: TGTGCCAGCACCGGGTGGAGGGGGAACACTGAAGCTTTCTTT
d_call: NA
clone_size: NA
v_call: TRBV6-4
cdr3_length: 14
j_call: TRBJ1-1

cdr3_aa: CASSVGTDSGNTIYF
cdr3_nt: TGTGCCAGCAGCGTAGGGACAGACTCTGGAAACACCATATATTTT
d_call: NA
clone_size: NA
v_call: TRBV9
cdr3_length: 15
j_call: TRBJ1-3

cdr3_aa: CSVGGTGGYNEQFF
cdr3_nt: TGCAGCGTTGGGGGGACAGGGGGTTACAATGAGCAGTTCTTC
d_call: TRBD1
clone_size: once
v_call: TRBV29-1
cdr3_length: 14
j_call: TRBJ2-1

cdr3_aa: CASRTHGGTYEQYF
cdr3_nt: TGTGCCAGCAGAACTCACGGAGGGACCTACGAGCAGTACTTC
d_call: NA
clone_size: NA
v_call: TRBV5-6
cdr3_length: 14
j_call: TRBJ2-7

cdr3_aa: CASSKGNGNTIYF
cdr3_nt: TGTGCCAGTAGTAAGGGGAATGGAAACACCATATATTTT
d_call: NA
clone_size: NA
v_call: TRBV19
cdr3_length: 13
j_call: TRBJ1-3

cdr3_aa: CASTVAGPVSSPLHF
cdr3_nt: TGCGCCAGCACCGTAGCAGGGCCGGTCTCATCACCCCTCCACTTT
d_call: NA
clone_size: few
v_call: TRBV5-1
cdr3_length: 15
j_call: TRBJ1-6

cdr3_aa: CASRPLDSSNEKLFF
cdr3_nt: TGTGCCAGCAGACCCTTGGACAGCTCCAATGAAAAACTGTTTTTT
d_call: NA
clone_size: NA
v_call: TRBV7-6
cdr3_length: 15
j_call: TRBJ1-4